The 11 T cell receptor beta chains given below trace back to one sample, sequenced in a study of blood T cell repertoires in COVID-19. Libraries were prepared by immunoSEQ multiplex PCR; TCRdb keeps only in-frame clonotypes and omits some of them. The data hold under 500,000 clones, with roughly 89% observed a single time. Material for sequencing was peripheral blood. All receptors come from a woman aged 25-40 years with acute or convalescent COVID-19.

This sequence joins TRBV24-1 and TRBJ2-2, with TRBD1 identical over 8 bases. After removal of 9 bases from V and 1 base from J, the junction contained 3 bases not matched to a gene. Per the germline V gene, CDR1 is KGHDR and CDR2 is SFDVKD. The CDR3 has 14 amino acids. The CDR3 spells CATQGAENTGELFF. CDR3 DNA: TGTGCCACCCAGGGGGCCGAGAACACCGGGGAGCTGTTTTTT.

This chain uses TRBV5-1 with TRBJ2-7, with D possibly being TRBD2 (5 bases). Germline assignment: CDR1 SGHRS and CDR2 YFSETQ. V was cut by 7 bases and J by 5 bases, with 19 bases left in between. The CDR3 sequence is 14 residues long. CDR3 DNA: TGCGCCAGCGCCTCCGGTACTAGGGTCAACGAGCAGTACTTC. Its translation: CASASGTRVNEQYF.

This clone was seen just once. The chain recombines TRBV28 with TRBJ1-4, with D maybe TRBD1 (5 bases). Germline lookup yields CDR1 MDHEN and CDR2 SYDVKM. This CDR3 is built from 15 residues. V was shortened by 5 bases and J by 6 bases, with 16 bases between the two germline ends. The CDR3 sequence: CASSPRGGSDEKLFF. In DNA, the CDR3 is TGTGCCAGCAGTCCGCGGGGCGGATCCGATGAAAAACTGTTTTTT.

The rearrangement links TRBV18 to TRBJ2-3, with 9 bases fitting TRBD2. V gave up 6 bases and J gave up 1 base; unmatched junction bases: 5. Germline values: CDR1 KGHSH, CDR2 LQKENI. This CDR3 region has 15 residues. CDR3 amino acids: CASSAGGDGTDTQYF. The CDR3 nucleotides read TGTGCCAGCTCCGCGGGGGGGGACGGCACAGATACGCAGTATTTT.

The chain employs TRBV10-3 and TRBJ2-5; 9 positions agree with TRBD2. The CDR3 covers 13 residues. The germline V gene encodes CDR1 ENHRY and CDR2 SYGVKD. With 4 bases clipped from V and 7 bases from J, the junction kept 4 bases outside the gene matches. CDR3 nucleotide sequence: TGTGCCATCAGTGGCGGGGGGGAAGGGACCCAGTACTTC. Encoded protein: CAISGGGEGTQYF.

CDR3 amino acids: CASSFGRGHVAGELFF. The CDR3 coding sequence is TGTGCCAGCAGCTTCGGCAGGGGGCATGTAGCCGGGGAGCTGTTTTTT. This chain uses TRBV5-4 with TRBJ2-2, with 8 bases that match TRBD1. After removal of 2 bases from V and 6 bases from J, the junction contained 9 bases not matched to a gene. The CDR3 length is 16 residues. Germline CDR1 is SGHNT and CDR2 is YYREEE (reference sequence).

In DNA, the CDR3 is TGTGCCATCAGTGGTAAGGGGGTTGAGCAGTTCTTC. It codes for CAISGKGVEQFF. This chain joins TRBV10-3 and TRBJ2-1, with a weak D call TRBD1 (6 bases). Germline CDR1 reads ENHRY; CDR2 reads SYGVKD. The CDR3 is made up of 12 amino acids. The V gene lost 4 bases and the J gene lost 9 bases, with 10 bases spanning the gap.

This sequence joins TRBV7-9 and TRBJ2-7, with 11 bases lining up with TRBD1. The V segment lost 3 bases and the J segment 4 bases; nucleotides outside the gene matches: 14. This CDR3 spans 18 amino acids. The germline CDR1 and CDR2 sequences are SEHNR and FQNEAQ (reference sequence). The CDR3 DNA reads TGTGCCAGCAGCTTTAGGAAGTCAGGGGGACAGGGGGTATACGAGCAGTACTTC. Its translation is CASSFRKSGGQGVYEQYF. Using reference TRBV7-9 and TRBJ2-7 for the parts outside the CDR3, the full variable domain is DTGVSQNPRHKITKRGQNVTFRCDPISEHNRLYWYRQTLGQGPEFLTYFQNEAQLEKSRLLSDRFSAERPKGSFSTLEIQRTEQGDSAMYLCASSFRKSGGQGVYEQYFGPGTRLTVT.

This clone was counted once. V gene TRBV5-6 combines with J gene TRBJ1-1, with 8 nucleotides matching TRBD1. Looked up from germline, CDR1 is SGHDT and CDR2 is YYEEEE. The CDR3 loop spans 16 amino acids. V lost 4 bases and J lost 4; bases outside the gene matches: 12. The CDR3 coding sequence is TGTGCCAGCAGCCTAACCGTACCTCAGGGGGCCACTGAAGCTTTCTTT. It yields the protein CASSLTVPQGATEAFF.

The chain recombines TRBV5-1 with TRBJ2-3; 9 nucleotides align to TRBD1. The junction had 9 bases not matched to a gene; V was cut back by 4 bases and J by 6 bases. CDR3 size: 15 residues. The germline gives CDR1 SGHRS, CDR2 YFSETQ. Here the CDR3 DNA reads TGCGCCAGCAGCATTACAGGGGGCCCTAGGGATACGCAGTATTTT. Encoded protein: CASSITGGPRDTQYF.

This clone is a singleton in its sample. The genes are TRBV11-2 and TRBJ2-1; TRBD2 is a possible D gene (5 bases). V was cut by 0 bases and J by 9 bases, with 12 bases left in between. The CDR3 is made up of 14 amino acids. CDR1 SGHAT and CDR2 FQNNGV come from the germline V gene. The DNA for the CDR3 is TGTGCCAGCAGCTTAGACGTACCCGGAGGTGAGCAGTTCTTC. This sequence encodes CASSLDVPGGEQFF.